This T cell receptor beta chain was identified in a study of blood T cells in healthy people across ages. Across the whole study: About one barcoded TCR beta cDNA was captured per two T cells.

With a J-beta primer mix and a sample-barcoded 5' primer, a second PCR ran 7 to 11 cycles. Each of the cDNA molecules was tagged by a template-switch adaptor with 12 random nucleotides. Each CDR3 protein gets one entry after TCRdb re-called the 5' RACE reads with MiXCR. Of about 1.7 million distinct CDR3 sequences in the sample, roughly 27% were seen once. CDR3 length: 14 amino acids. V lost 7 bases to trimming and J lost 8 bases; unmatched junction nucleotides: 7. Germline loops: CDR1 SGHTA, CDR2 FQGNSA. The sample was blood. The origin of this receptor is a woman aged 30 to 39 in good health. This chain connects TRBV7-2 to TRBJ2-3; 12 nucleotides agree with TRBD2. In nucleotides, the CDR3 is TGTGCCAGCACACTAGCGGGAGGAGCCGGTACGCAGTATTTT. This sequence encodes CASTLAGGAGTQYF.